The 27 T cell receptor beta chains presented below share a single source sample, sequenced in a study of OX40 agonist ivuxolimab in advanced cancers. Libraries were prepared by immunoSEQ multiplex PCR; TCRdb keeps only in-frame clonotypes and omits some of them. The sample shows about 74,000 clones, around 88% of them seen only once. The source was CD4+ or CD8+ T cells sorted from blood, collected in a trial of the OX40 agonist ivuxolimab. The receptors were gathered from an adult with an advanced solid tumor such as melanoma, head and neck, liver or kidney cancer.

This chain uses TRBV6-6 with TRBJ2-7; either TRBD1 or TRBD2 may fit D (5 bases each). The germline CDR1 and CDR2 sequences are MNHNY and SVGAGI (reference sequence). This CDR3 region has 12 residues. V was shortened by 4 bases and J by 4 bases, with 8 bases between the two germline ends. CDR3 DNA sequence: TGTGCCAGCAGTTCCTGGGGGTACGAGCAGTACTTC. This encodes CASSSWGYEQYF.

This CDR3 reads CASSSYRAQHTQYF. CDR3 nucleotide sequence: TGTGCCAGCAGCTCATACAGGGCCCAACATACGCAGTATTTT. This chain links TRBV7-2 with TRBJ2-3; the D gene is possibly TRBD1 (6 bases). Trimming removed 4 bases at V and 7 bases at J, with 15 bases between. CDR1 SGHTA and CDR2 FQGNSA come from the germline V gene. The CDR3 sequence is 14 residues long. Complete variable domain (other parts from reference TRBV7-2 and TRBJ2-3): GAGVSQSPSNKVTEKGKDVELRCDPISGHTALYWYRQSLGQGLEFLIYFQGNSAPDKSGLPSDRFSAERTGGSVSTLTIQRTQQEDSAVYLCASSSYRAQHTQYFGPGTRLTVL.

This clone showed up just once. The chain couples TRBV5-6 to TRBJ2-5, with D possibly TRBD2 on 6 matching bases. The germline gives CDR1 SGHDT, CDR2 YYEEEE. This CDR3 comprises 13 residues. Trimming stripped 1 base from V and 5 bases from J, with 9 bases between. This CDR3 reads CASSLRRGETQYF. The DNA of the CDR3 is TGTGCCAGCAGCTTGAGGAGGGGCGAGACCCAGTACTTC.

The CDR3 coding sequence is TGTGCCAGCTCACCACCTCGGGATACATTTGGAAACACCATATATTTT. It is translated as CASSPPRDTFGNTIYF. V is TRBV18 and J is TRBJ1-3; D is undetermined. The CDR3 length is 16 residues. Germline CDR1 reads KGHSH; CDR2 reads LQKENI. V was shortened by 0 bases and J by 3 bases, with 12 bases between the two germline ends.

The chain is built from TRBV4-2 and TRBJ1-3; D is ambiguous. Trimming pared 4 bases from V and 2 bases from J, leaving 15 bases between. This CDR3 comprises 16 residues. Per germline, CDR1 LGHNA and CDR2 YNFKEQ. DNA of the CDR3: TGTGCCAGCAGCCGAGAAGGTTATCGTGCTGGAAACACCATATATTTT. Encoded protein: CASSREGYRAGNTIYF.

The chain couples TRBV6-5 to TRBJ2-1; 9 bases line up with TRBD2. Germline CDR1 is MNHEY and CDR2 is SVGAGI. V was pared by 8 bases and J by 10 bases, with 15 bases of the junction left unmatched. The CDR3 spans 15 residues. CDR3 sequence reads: CASALQRGAAREQFF. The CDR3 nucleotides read TGTGCCAGCGCTCTACAGCGGGGGGCTGCGAGAGAGCAGTTCTTC.

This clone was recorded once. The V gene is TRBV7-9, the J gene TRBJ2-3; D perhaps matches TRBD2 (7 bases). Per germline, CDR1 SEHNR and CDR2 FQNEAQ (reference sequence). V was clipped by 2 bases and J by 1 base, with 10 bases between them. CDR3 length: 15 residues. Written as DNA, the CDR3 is TGTGCCAGCAGCTTACGGGGGGCCGGCACAGATACGCAGTATTTT. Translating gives CASSLRGAGTDTQYF.

CDR3 nucleotide sequence: TGTGCCAGCAGCCCCCTCCCCGGTGTGAATCAGCCCCAGCATTTT. This sequence encodes CASSPLPGVNQPQHF. This chain links TRBV5-4 with TRBJ1-5; D gene ambiguous. CDR1 and CDR2 from the germline V gene are SGHNT and YYREEE (reference sequence). Trimming pared 4 bases from V and 4 bases from J, leaving 15 bases between. This CDR3 is 15 amino acids long.

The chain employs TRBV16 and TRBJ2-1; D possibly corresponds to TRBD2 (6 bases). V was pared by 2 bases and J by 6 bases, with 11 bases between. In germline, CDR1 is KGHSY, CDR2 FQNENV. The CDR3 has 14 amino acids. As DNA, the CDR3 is TGTGCCAGCAGCCAACCGACTAGTGGCAATGAGCAGTTCTTC. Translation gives CASSQPTSGNEQFF.

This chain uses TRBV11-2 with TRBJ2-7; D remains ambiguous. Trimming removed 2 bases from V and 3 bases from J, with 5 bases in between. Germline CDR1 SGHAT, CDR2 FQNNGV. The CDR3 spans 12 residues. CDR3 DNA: TGTGCCAGCAGCTTAAACTTCTACGAGCAGTACTTC. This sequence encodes CASSLNFYEQYF.

The CDR3 reads CASKEGGDEKLFF. The CDR3 DNA sequence: TGTGCCAGCAAGGAAGGGGGCGATGAAAAACTGTTTTTT. This chain uses TRBV6-5 with TRBJ1-4; 7 nucleotides line up with TRBD1. Germline lookup yields CDR1 MNHEY and CDR2 SVGAGI. With 7 bases clipped from V and 6 bases from J, the junction kept 5 bases outside the gene matches. CDR3 length equals 13 residues.

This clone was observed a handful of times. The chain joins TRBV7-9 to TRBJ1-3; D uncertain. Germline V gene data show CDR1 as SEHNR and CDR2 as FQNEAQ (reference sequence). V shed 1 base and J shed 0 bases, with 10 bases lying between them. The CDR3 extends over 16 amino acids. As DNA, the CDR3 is TGTGCCAGCAGCTTAGATGGGTCGTACTCTGGAAACACCATATATTTT. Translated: CASSLDGSYSGNTIYF.

CDR3 DNA: TGTGCCAGCAGTTACAAAACGGATCAGTTCTTC. Translation: CASSYKTDQFF. The chain couples TRBV6-6 to TRBJ2-1; D is ambiguous. The CDR3 length is 11 residues. Per the germline V gene, CDR1 is MNHNY and CDR2 is SVGAGI (reference sequence). The ends were cut back, 2 bases at V and 13 bases at J, with 9 bases in the middle.

The CDR3 DNA is TGTGCCAGCAGTGACGTGGGCACAGATACGCAGTATTTT. This encodes CASSDVGTDTQYF. The chain has TRBV2 and TRBJ2-3, with D hard to call. V lost 3 bases and J lost 1, with 5 bases in between. Germline V gives CDR1 SNHLY, CDR2 FYNNEI. CDR3 length: 13 amino acids.

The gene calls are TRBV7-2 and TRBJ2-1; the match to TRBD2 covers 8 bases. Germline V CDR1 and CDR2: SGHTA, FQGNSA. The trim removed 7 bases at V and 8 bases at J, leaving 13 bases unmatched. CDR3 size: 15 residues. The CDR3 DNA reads TGTGCCAGCACCTACCCCCTTAGCGGGGTCGATGAGCAGTTCTTC. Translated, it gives CASTYPLSGVDEQFF. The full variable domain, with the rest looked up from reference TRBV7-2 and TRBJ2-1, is GAGVSQSPSNKVTEKGKDVELRCDPISGHTALYWYRQSLGQGLEFLIYFQGNSAPDKSGLPSDRFSAERTGGSVSTLTIQRTQQEDSAVYLCASTYPLSGVDEQFFGPGTRLTVL.

CDR3: CAWSVGTGFEKLFF. Written as DNA, the CDR3 is TGTGCCTGGAGTGTAGGGACAGGATTTGAAAAACTGTTTTTT. V is TRBV30 and J is TRBJ1-4, with 8 bases identical to TRBD1. The CDR3 sequence is 14 residues long. The V segment lost 0 bases and the J segment 7 bases; nucleotides outside the gene matches: 4. CDR1 and CDR2 (germline): GTSNPN, SVGIG (reference sequence).

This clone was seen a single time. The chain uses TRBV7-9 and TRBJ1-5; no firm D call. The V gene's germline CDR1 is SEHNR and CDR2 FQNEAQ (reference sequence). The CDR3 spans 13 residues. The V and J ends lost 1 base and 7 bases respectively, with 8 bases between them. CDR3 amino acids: CASSLGHGQPQHF. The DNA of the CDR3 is TGTGCCAGCAGCTTAGGGCATGGCCAGCCCCAGCATTTT.

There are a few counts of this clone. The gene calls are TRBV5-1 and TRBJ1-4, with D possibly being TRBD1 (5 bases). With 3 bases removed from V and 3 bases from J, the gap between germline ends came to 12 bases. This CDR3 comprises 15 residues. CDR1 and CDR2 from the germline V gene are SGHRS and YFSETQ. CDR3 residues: CASSSIGAPNEKLFF. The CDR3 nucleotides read TGCGCCAGCAGCTCCATTGGGGCCCCTAATGAAAAACTGTTTTTT.

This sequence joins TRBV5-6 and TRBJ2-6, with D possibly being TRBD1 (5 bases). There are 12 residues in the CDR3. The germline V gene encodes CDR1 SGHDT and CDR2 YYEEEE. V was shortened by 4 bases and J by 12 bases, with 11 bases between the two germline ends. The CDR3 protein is CASSPGRPVLTF. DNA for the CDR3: TGTGCCAGCAGCCCAGGGCGTCCCGTCCTGACTTTC.

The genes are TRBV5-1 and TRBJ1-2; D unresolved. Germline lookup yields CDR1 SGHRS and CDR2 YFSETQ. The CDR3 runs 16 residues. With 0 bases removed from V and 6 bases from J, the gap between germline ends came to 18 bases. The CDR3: CASSLVGGNGPNGYTF. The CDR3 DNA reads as TGCGCCAGCAGCTTGGTTGGAGGGAACGGGCCTAATGGCTACACCTTC. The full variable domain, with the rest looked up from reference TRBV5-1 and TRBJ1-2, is KAGVTQTPRYLIKTRGQQVTLSCSPISGHRSVSWYQQTPGQGLQFLFEYFSETQRNKGNFPGRFSGRQFSNSRSEMNVSTLELGDSALYLCASSLVGGNGPNGYTFGSGTRLTVV.

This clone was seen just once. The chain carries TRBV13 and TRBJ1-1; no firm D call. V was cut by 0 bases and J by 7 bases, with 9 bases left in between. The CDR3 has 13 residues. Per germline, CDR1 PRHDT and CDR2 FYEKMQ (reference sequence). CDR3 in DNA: TGTGCCAGCAGCTTAGGAAGCGCCTTTGAAGCTTTCTTT. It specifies CASSLGSAFEAFF.

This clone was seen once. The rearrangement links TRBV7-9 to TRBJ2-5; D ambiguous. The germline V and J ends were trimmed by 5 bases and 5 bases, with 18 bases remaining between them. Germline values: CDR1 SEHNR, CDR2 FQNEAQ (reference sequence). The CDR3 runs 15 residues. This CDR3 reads CASSLDNGHGETQYF. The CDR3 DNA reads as TGTGCCAGCAGCCTAGATAACGGGCATGGGGAGACCCAGTACTTC.

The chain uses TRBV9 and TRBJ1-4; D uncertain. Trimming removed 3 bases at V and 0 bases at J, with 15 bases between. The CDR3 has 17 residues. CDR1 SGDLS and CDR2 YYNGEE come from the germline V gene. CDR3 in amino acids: CASSASIGFTTNEKLFF. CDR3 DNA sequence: TGTGCCAGCAGCGCCTCCATCGGGTTTACAACTAATGAAAAACTGTTTTTT.

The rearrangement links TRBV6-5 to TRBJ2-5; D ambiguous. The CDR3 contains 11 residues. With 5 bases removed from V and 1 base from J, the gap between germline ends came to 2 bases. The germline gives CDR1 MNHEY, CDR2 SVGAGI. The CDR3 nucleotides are TGTGCCAGCAGTCTCCAAGAGACCCAGTACTTC. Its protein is CASSLQETQYF.

CDR3 protein: CASRFPTLSETQYF. For the CDR3, the DNA is TGTGCCAGCAGATTTCCCACTCTTTCGGAGACCCAGTACTTC. This rearrangement joins TRBV7-2 to TRBJ2-5; D unresolved. V was trimmed by 6 bases and J by 5 bases, leaving 16 bases between them. CDR3 length equals 14 residues. Per the germline V gene, CDR1 is SGHTA and CDR2 is FQGNSA. Looking up the rest from reference TRBV7-2 and TRBJ2-5 gives the full variable domain: GAGVSQSPSNKVTEKGKDVELRCDPISGHTALYWYRQSLGQGLEFLIYFQGNSAPDKSGLPSDRFSAERTGGSVSTLTIQRTQQEDSAVYLCASRFPTLSETQYFGPGTRLLVL.

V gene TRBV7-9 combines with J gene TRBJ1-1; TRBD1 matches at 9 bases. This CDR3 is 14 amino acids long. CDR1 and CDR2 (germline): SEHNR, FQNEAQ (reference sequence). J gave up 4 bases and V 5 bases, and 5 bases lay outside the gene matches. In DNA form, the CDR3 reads TGTGCCAGCAGCCGGGACAGGGCGAGCACTGAAGCTTTCTTT. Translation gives CASSRDRASTEAFF.

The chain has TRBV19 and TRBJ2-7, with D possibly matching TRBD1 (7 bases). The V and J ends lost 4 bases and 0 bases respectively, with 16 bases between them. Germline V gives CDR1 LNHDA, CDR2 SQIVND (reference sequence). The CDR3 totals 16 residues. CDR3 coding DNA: TGTGCCAGTAGTACACTCCAGGGGGGCACCTCCTACGAGCAGTACTTC. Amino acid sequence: CASSTLQGGTSYEQYF.